This TCR beta chain was captured by sequencing in a study of T cell changes during pregnancy in multiple sclerosis. Only in-frame clones appear in the TCRdb table, and some are missing; sequencing was by immunoSEQ multiplex PCR. The table lists under 100,000 clones, approximately 94% of them singletons. CDR1 MNHEY and CDR2 SVGAGI come from the germline V gene. This CDR3 is built from 15 residues. J lost 16 bases, V lost 6 bases, and 15 bases had no gene match. The sequence was collected from a female donor with multiple sclerosis, enrolled in a pregnancy study. The sequencing here drew on peripheral blood, taken in the third trimester of pregnancy. This chain joins TRBV6-5 and TRBJ2-1, with 13 bases lining up with TRBD2. DNA for the CDR3: TGTGCCAGCAGACGCGATCAGACTAGCGGGGGGAAGAGTTTCTTC. Protein: CASRRDQTSGGKSFF.